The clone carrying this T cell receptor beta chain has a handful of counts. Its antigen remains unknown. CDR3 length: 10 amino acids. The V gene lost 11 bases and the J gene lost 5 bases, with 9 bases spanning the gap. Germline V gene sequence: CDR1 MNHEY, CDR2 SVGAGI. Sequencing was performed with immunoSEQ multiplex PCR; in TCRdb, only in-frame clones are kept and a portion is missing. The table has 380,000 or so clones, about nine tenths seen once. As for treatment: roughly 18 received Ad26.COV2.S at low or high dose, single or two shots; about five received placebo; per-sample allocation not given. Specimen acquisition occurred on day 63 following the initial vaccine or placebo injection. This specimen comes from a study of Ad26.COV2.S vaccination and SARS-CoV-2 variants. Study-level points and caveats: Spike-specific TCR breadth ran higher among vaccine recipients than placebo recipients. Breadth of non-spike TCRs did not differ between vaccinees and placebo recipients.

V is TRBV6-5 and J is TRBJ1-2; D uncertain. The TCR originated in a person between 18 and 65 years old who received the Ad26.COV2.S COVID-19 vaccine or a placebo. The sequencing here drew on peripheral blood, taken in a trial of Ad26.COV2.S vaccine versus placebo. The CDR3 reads CAAWDYGYTF. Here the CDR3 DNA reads TGTGCCGCATGGGATTATGGCTACACCTTC.